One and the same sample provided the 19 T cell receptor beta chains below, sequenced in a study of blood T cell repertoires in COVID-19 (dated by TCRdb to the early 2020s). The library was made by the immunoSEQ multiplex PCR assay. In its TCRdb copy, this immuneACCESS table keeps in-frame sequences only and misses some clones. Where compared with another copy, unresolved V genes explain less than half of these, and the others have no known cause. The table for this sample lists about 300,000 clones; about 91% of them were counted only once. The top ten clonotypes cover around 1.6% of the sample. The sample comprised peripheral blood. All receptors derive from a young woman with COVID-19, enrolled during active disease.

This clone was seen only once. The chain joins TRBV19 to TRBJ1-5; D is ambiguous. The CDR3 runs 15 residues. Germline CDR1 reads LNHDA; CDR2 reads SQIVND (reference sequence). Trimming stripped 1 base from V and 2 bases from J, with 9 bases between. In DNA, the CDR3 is TGTGCCAGTAGTATAGGGGCGCGAGGCAATCAGCCCCAGCATTTT. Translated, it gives CASSIGARGNQPQHF.

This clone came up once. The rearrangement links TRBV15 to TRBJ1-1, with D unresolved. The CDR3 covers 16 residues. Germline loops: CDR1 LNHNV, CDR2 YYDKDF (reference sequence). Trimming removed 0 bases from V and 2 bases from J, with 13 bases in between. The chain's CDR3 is CATSRDLSGLNTEAFF. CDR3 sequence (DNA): TGTGCCACCAGCAGAGATCTCTCTGGGCTTAACACTGAAGCTTTCTTT. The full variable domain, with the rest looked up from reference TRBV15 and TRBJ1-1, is DAMVIQNPRYQVTQFGKPVTLSCSQTLNHNVMYWYQQKSSQAPKLLFHYYDKDFNNEADTPDNFQSRRPNTSFCFLDIRSPGLGDTAMYLCATSRDLSGLNTEAFFGQGTRLTVV.

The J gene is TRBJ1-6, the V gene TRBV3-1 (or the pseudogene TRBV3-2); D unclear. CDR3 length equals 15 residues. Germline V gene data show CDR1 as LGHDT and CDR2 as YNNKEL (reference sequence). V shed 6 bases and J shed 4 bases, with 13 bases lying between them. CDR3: CASSPPGRYNSPLHF. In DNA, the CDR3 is TGTGCCAGCAGTCCGCCGGGTCGATATAATTCACCCCTCCACTTT.

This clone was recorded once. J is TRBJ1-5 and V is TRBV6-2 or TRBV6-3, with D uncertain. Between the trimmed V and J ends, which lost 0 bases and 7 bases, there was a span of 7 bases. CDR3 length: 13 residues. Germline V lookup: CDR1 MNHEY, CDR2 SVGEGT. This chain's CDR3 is CASSYSNGQPQHF. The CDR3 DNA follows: TGTGCCAGCAGTTACTCGAACGGGCAGCCCCAGCATTTT.

The CDR3 here is CASSLMTAGSTGNTIYF. DNA of the CDR3: TGTGCCAGCAGCCTAATGACCGCGGGGAGTACTGGAAACACCATATATTTT. The rearrangement joins TRBV5-6 to TRBJ1-3, with D unresolved. Trimming took 4 bases from V and 2 from J, leaving 19 bases between them. The CDR3 totals 17 residues. Germline V gene lookup returns CDR1 SGHDT and CDR2 YYEEEE.

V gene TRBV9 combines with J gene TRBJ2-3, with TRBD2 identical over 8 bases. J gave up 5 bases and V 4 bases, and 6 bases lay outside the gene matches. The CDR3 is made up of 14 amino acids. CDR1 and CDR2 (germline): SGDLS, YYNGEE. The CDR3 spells CASSFSGGGDTQYF. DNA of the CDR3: TGTGCCAGCAGCTTCAGCGGGGGTGGAGATACGCAGTATTTT.

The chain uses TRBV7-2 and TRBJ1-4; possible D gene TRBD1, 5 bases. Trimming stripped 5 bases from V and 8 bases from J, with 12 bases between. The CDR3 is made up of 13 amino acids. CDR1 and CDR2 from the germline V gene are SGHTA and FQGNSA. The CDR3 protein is CASSPQGVEKLFF. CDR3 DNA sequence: TGTGCCAGCAGCCCCCAAGGGGTCGAAAAACTGTTTTTT. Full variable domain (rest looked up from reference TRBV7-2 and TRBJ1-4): GAGVSQSPSNKVTEKGKDVELRCDPISGHTALYWYRQSLGQGLEFLIYFQGNSAPDKSGLPSDRFSAERTGGSVSTLTIQRTQQEDSAVYLCASSPQGVEKLFFGSGTQLSVL.

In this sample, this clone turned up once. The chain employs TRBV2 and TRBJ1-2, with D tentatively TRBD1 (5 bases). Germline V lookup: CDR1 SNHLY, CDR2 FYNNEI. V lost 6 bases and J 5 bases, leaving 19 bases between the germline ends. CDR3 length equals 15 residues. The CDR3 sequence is CASRAEGGAGYGYTF. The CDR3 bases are TGTGCCAGCAGAGCCGAGGGAGGGGCTGGGTATGGCTACACCTTC.

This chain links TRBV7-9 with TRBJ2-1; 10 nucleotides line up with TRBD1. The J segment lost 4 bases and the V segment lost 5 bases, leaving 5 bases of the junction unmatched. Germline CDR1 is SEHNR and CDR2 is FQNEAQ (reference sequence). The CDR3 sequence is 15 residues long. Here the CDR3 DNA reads TGTGCCAGCAGCCCCTTGGGACAGGGGTACAATGAGCAGTTCTTC. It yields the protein CASSPLGQGYNEQFF. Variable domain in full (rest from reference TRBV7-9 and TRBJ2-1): DTGVSQNPRHKITKRGQNVTFRCDPISEHNRLYWYRQTLGQGPEFLTYFQNEAQLEKSRLLSDRFSAERPKGSFSTLEIQRTEQGDSAMYLCASSPLGQGYNEQFFGPGTRLTVL.

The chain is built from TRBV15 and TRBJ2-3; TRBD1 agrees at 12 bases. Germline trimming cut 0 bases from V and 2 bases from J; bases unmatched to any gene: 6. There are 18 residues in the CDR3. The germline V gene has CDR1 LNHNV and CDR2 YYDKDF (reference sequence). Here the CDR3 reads CATSRDAGQGAYTDTQYF. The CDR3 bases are TGTGCCACCAGCAGAGACGCGGGACAGGGGGCTTACACAGATACGCAGTATTTT.

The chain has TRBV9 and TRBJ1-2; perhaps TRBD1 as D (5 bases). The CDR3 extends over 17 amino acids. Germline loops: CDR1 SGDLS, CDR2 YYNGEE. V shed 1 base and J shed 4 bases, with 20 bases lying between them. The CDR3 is CASSVNPLRKTGYGYTF. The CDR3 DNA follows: TGTGCCAGCAGCGTAAACCCGCTTAGGAAAACAGGCTATGGCTACACCTTC.

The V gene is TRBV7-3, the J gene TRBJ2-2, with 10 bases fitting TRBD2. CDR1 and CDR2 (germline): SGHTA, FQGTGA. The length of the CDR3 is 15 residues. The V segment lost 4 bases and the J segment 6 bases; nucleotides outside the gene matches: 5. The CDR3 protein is CASSSLAGIPGELFF. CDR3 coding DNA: TGTGCCAGCAGCTCACTAGCGGGGATCCCCGGGGAGCTGTTTTTT.

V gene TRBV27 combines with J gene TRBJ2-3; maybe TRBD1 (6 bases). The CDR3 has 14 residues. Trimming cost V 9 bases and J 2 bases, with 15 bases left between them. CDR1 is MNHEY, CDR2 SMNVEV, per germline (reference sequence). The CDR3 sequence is CASAVGGYTDTQYF. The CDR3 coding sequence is TGTGCCAGTGCCGTAGGGGGATACACAGATACGCAGTATTTT.

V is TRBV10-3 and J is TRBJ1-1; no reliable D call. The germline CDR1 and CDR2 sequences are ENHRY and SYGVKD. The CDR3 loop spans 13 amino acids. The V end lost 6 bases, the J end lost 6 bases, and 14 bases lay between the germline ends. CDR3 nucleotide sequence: TGTGCCATCAGGAGCGGGGAAGTACCTGAAGCTTTCTTT. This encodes CAIRSGEVPEAFF.

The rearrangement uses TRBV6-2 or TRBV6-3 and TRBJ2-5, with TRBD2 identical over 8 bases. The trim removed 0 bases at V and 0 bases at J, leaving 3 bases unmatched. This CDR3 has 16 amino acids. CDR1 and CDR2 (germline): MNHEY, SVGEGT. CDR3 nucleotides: TGTGCCAGCAGTTACTCTGGCGGGGGGTACCAAGAGACCCAGTACTTC. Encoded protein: CASSYSGGGYQETQYF.

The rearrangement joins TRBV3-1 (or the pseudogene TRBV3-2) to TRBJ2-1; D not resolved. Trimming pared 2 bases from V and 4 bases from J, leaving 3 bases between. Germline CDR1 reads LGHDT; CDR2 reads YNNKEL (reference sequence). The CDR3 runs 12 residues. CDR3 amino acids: CASSQLYNEQFF. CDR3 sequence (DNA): TGTGCCAGCAGCCAACTGTACAATGAGCAGTTCTTC.

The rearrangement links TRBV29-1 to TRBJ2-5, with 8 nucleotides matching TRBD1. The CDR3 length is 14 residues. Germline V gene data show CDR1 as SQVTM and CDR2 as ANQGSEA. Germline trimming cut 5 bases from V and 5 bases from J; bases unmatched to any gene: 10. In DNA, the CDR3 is TGCAGCGTTATTCTGCAGGGGGCTTTGGAGACCCAGTACTTC. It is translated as CSVILQGALETQYF.

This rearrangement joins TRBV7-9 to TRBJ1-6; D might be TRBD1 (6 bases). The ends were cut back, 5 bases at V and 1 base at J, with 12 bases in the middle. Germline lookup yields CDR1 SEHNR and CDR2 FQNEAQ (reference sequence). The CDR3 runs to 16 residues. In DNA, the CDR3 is TGTGCCAGCAGCCCCAGGGGAGAATCCTATAATTCACCCCTCCACTTT. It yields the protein CASSPRGESYNSPLHF.

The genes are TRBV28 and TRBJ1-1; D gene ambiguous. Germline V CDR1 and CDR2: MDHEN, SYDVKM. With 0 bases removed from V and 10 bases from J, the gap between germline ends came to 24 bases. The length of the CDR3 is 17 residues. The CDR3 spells CASSLCTAGGRLCVAFF. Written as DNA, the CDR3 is TGTGCCAGCAGTTTATGCACAGCGGGCGGGAGATTGTGTGTAGCTTTCTTT.